Following are 16 T cell receptor beta chains from one sample sequenced in a study of T cells in Graves' hyperthyroidism and ophthalmopathy. Regions amplified from RNA transcripts were the TCR beta CDR3 regions. During a first-round RT-PCR of the TCR CDR3, the HTBI primer set was used. MiXCR was run by TCRdb on the multiplex PCR reads, yielding one entry per CDR3 protein. The sample lists a few hundred thousand distinct CDR3 sequences; approximately 44% were seen once. Sequencing used peripheral blood or thyroid tissue (not recorded which). These receptors were taken from a woman aged 18-29 years with Graves' hyperthyroidism.

This clonotype was seen ten or more times. The chain is built from TRBV12-3 or TRBV12-4 and TRBJ1-1; the D is unclear. V gave up 3 bases and J gave up 1 base, with 9 bases separating them. This CDR3 region has 14 residues. In DNA form, the CDR3 reads TGTGCCAGCAGTTTTAGGGTTACGAACACTGAAGCTTTCTTT. Its protein is CASSFRVTNTEAFF.

The sample holds a few counts of this clonotype. This chain joins TRBV29-1 and TRBJ2-3, with D perhaps TRBD2 (5 bases). Germline CDR1 SQVTM, CDR2 ANQGSEA. The CDR3 extends over 15 amino acids. The V end lost 7 bases, the J end lost 5 bases, and 22 bases lay between the germline ends. The CDR3 reads CSASPGVIWGDTQYF. CDR3 DNA sequence: TGCAGCGCATCTCCCGGGGTCATATGGGGAGATACGCAGTATTTT.

This clonotype has ten or more counts. The rearrangement joins TRBV2 to TRBJ2-5; D uncertain. From germline, CDR1 is SNHLY and CDR2 FYNNEI. Trimming shortened V by 1 base and J by 1 base, and 4 bases separated the two germline ends. CDR3 size: 13 residues. The CDR3 reads CASSEDAQETQYF. The DNA of the CDR3 is TGTGCCAGCAGTGAAGACGCCCAAGAGACCCAGTACTTC.

This chain joins TRBV2 and TRBJ2-2, with D perhaps TRBD1 (6 bases). Trimming pared 4 bases from V and 4 bases from J, leaving 13 bases between. This CDR3 comprises 15 residues. The germline V gene has CDR1 SNHLY and CDR2 FYNNEI. The CDR3 protein is CASSVLGAPTGELFF. The CDR3 DNA is TGTGCCAGCAGTGTTCTGGGGGCGCCCACCGGGGAGCTGTTTTTT.

This clonotype has at least ten counts. CDR3 amino acids: CSARENRDTQYF. The CDR3 bases are TGCAGTGCTAGAGAGAACCGAGATACGCAGTATTTT. The V and J genes are TRBV20-1 and TRBJ2-3; no reliable D call. The V gene lost 0 bases and the J gene lost 5 bases, with 6 bases spanning the gap. CDR1 and CDR2 (germline): DFQATT, SNEGSKA (reference sequence). This CDR3 is 12 amino acids long.

V usage is TRBV24-1 and J usage is TRBJ2-6; D perhaps matches TRBD2 (6 bases). Germline values: CDR1 KGHDR, CDR2 SFDVKD. The CDR3 totals 17 residues. Trimming took off 0 bases at V and 3 bases at J, with 11 bases between the two ends. This CDR3 is CATSDLAFGGGANVLTF. In DNA, the CDR3 is TGTGCCACCAGTGATTTGGCGTTCGGGGGTGGGGCCAACGTCCTGACTTTC.

The chain employs TRBV20-1 and TRBJ1-5; possible D gene TRBD1, 6 bases. V lost 0 bases and J 11 bases, leaving 17 bases between the germline ends. Germline CDR1 is DFQATT and CDR2 is SNEGSKA (reference sequence). The CDR3 consists of 14 residues. The CDR3 DNA reads as TGCAGTGCTAGAGAATCCACAGGGAAAGAGACCCAGCATTTT. Its protein product is CSARESTGKETQHF.

This clonotype was found many times. The rearrangement uses TRBV20-1 and TRBJ1-2, with D unresolved. With 6 bases removed from V and 2 bases from J, the gap between germline ends came to 10 bases. The CDR3 is 12 amino acids. CDR1 and CDR2 from the germline V gene are DFQATT and SNEGSKA (reference sequence). Here the CDR3 DNA reads TGCAGTGCCCCAGGCAGCAACTATGGCTACACCTTC. Its protein product is CSAPGSNYGYTF.

This clonotype was counted ten times or more. V and J are TRBV10-3 and TRBJ1-2, with D possibly TRBD1 on 6 matching bases. From germline, CDR1 is ENHRY and CDR2 SYGVKD. Trimming stripped 6 bases from V and 0 bases from J, with 8 bases between. This CDR3 contains 13 residues. CDR3 in amino acids: CAIRDSANYGYTF. The CDR3 bases are TGTGCCATCAGGGACAGCGCTAACTATGGCTACACCTTC.

This chain joins TRBV24-1 and TRBJ2-5, with TRBD2 identical over 13 bases. The CDR3 length is 17 residues. CDR1 is KGHDR, CDR2 SFDVKD, per germline. Trimming removed 5 bases from V and 2 bases from J; junction bases left unmatched: 7. CDR3 nucleotides: TGTGCCACCAGTGCTGGGACTAGCGGGACAGGGCAAGAGACCCAGTACTTC. Its protein product is CATSAGTSGTGQETQYF.

Points on this clonotype: Its ends do not fully match the called genes, so a read error is possible. The chain recombines TRBV19 with TRBJ2-6, with D maybe TRBD2 (7 bases). The germline gives CDR1 LNHDA, CDR2 SQIVND (reference sequence). This CDR3 has 15 residues. CDR3 amino acids: CASSIYNAGANTEAF. CDR3 DNA: TGTGCCAGTAGTATATACAACGCGGGGGCCAACACTGAAGCTTTC.

This clonotype was seen only once. The chain joins TRBV19 to TRBJ1-2; 9 positions agree with TRBD1. Germline V CDR1 and CDR2: LNHDA, SQIVND (reference sequence). The V segment lost 5 bases and the J segment 5 bases; nucleotides outside the gene matches: 9. The CDR3 runs to 15 residues. This CDR3 is CASSELDRGGYGYTF. The CDR3, as DNA: TGTGCCAGTAGTGAACTGGACAGGGGTGGTTATGGCTACACCTTC.

The V and J genes are TRBV20-1 and TRBJ2-5; tentative D call: TRBD1 (5 bases). Germline CDR1 is DFQATT and CDR2 is SNEGSKA (reference sequence). Trimming pared 5 bases from V and 1 base from J, leaving 11 bases between. This CDR3 region has 13 residues. The CDR3 nucleotides are TGCAGTGCTTCAGACAGAACCCAAGAGACCCAGTACTTC. This translates into CSASDRTQETQYF.

The table lists this clonotype with a few counts. The V and J genes are TRBV7-3 and TRBJ2-7; 13 bases fit TRBD2. There are 15 residues in the CDR3. CDR1 and CDR2 from the germline V gene are SGHTA and FQGTGA. J was trimmed by 7 bases and V by 3 bases; bases with no gene match: 6. In DNA, the CDR3 is TGTGCCAGCAGCTTTCGGACTAGCGGGAGAGATGAGCAGTACTTC. Protein sequence: CASSFRTSGRDEQYF. The whole variable domain, filled in from reference TRBV7-3 and TRBJ2-7, reads GAGVSQTPSNKVTEKGKYVELRCDPISGHTALYWYRQSLGQGPEFLIYFQGTGAADDSGLPNDRFFAVRPEGSVSTLKIQRTERGDSAVYLCASSFRTSGRDEQYFGPGTRLTVT.

This clonotype was recorded at least ten times. V gene TRBV7-9 combines with J gene TRBJ1-2; perhaps TRBD1 as D (6 bases). The CDR3 has 17 amino acids. The V gene lost 2 bases and the J gene lost 4 bases, with 20 bases spanning the gap. The germline CDR1 and CDR2 sequences are SEHNR and FQNEAQ (reference sequence). CDR3 sequence (DNA): TGTGCCAGCAGCTTACCCCTAACAGGGTTTGATCTCTATGGCTACACCTTC. It specifies CASSLPLTGFDLYGYTF.

As regards this clonotype: This could be a read error, since a much larger clone is one nucleotide away. This rearrangement joins TRBV6-6 to TRBJ1-3; D not resolved. The CDR3 runs 11 residues. Germline CDR1 MNHNY, CDR2 SVGAGI (reference sequence). DNA of the CDR3: TGTGCCAGCAGCTGCGGGTTACGAAGCCATTTT. Translated, it gives CASSCGLRSHF.